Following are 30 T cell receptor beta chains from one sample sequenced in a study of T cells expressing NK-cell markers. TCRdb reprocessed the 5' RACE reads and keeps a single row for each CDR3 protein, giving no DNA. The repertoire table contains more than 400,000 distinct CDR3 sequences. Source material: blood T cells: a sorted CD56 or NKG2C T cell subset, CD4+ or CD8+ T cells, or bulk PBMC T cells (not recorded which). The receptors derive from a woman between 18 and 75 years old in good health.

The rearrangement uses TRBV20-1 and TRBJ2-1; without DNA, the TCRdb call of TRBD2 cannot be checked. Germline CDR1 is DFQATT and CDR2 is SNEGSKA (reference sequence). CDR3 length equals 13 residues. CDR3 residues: CSESGSPPPEQFF.

CDR3 sequence: CASSLDRTGGEELFF. The V gene is TRBV7-9, the J gene TRBJ2-2; checking the TCRdb D call of TRBD1 is not possible without DNA. The CDR3 contains 15 residues. The germline V gene encodes CDR1 SEHNR and CDR2 FQNEAQ (reference sequence).

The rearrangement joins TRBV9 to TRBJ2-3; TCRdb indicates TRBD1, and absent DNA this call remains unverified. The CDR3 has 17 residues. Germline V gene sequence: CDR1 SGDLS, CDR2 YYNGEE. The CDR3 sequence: CASSASSGGLAFVTQYF. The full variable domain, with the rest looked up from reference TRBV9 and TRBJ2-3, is DSGVTQTPKHLITATGQRVTLRCSPRSGDLSVYWYQQSLDQGLQFLIQYYNGEERAKGNILERFSAQQFPDLHSELNLSSLELGDSALYFCASSASSGGLAFVTQYFGPGTRLTVL.

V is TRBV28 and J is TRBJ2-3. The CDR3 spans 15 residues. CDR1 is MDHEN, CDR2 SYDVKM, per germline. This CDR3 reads CASSLGVSGTDTQYF. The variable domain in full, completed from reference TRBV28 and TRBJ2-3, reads DVKVTQSSRYLVKRTGEKVFLECVQDMDHENMFWYRQDPGLGLRLIYFSYDVKMKEKGDIPEGYSVSREKKERFSLILESASTNQTSMYLCASSLGVSGTDTQYFGPGTRLTVL.

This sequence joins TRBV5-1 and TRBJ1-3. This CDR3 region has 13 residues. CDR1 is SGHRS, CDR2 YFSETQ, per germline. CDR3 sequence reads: CASSFIGGNTIYF. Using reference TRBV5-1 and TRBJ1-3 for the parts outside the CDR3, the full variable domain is KAGVTQTPRYLIKTRGQQVTLSCSPISGHRSVSWYQQTPGQGLQFLFEYFSETQRNKGNFPGRFSGRQFSNSRSEMNVSTLELGDSALYLCASSFIGGNTIYFGEGSWLTVV.

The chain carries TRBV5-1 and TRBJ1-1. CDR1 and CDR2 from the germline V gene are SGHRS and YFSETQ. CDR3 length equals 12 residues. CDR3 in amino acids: CASRALNTEAFF.

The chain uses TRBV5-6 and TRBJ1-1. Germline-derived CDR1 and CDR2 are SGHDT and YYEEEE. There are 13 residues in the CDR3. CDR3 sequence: CASSLWDSSEAFF. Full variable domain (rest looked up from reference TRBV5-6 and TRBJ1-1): DAGVTQSPTHLIKTRGQQVTLRCSPKSGHDTVSWYQQALGQGPQFIFQYYEEEERQRGNFPDRFSGHQFPNYSSELNVNALLLGDSALYLCASSLWDSSEAFFGQGTRLTVV.

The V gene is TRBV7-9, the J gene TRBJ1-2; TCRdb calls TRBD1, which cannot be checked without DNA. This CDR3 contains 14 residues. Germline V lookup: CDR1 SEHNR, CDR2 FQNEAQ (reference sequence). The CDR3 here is CASNPGQGEGGYTF.

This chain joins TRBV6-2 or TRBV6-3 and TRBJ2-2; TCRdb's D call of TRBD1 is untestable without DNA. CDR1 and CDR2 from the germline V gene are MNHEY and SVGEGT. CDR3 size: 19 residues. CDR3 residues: CASSYSMTGSSAIPGELFF.

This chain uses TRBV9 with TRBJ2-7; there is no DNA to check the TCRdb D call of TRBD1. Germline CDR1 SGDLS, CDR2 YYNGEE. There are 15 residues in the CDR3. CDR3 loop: CASSVGQGGYYEQYF.

CDR3 loop: CASSWSAGPSYEQYF. This chain connects TRBV5-5 to TRBJ2-7; TCRdb calls TRBD2, which cannot be checked without DNA. CDR3 length: 15 amino acids. CDR1 and CDR2 from the germline V gene are SGHKS and YYEKEE (reference sequence).

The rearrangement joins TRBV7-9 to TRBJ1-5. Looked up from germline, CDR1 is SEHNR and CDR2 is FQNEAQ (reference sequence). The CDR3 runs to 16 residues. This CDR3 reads CASSLARGQGGQPQHF.

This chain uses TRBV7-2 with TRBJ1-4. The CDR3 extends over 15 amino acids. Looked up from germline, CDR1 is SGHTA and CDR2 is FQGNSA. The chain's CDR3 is CASSLVGSTNEKLFF.

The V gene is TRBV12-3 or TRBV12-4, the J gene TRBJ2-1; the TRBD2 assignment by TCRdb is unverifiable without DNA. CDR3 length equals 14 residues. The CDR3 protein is CASSPSGRVNEQFF.

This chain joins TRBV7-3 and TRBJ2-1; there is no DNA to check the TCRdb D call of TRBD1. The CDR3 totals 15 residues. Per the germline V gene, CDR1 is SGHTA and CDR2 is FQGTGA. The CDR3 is CASSPDPGNHNEQFF. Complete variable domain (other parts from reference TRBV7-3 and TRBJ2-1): GAGVSQTPSNKVTEKGKYVELRCDPISGHTALYWYRQSLGQGPEFLIYFQGTGAADDSGLPNDRFFAVRPEGSVSTLKIQRTERGDSAVYLCASSPDPGNHNEQFFGPGTRLTVL.

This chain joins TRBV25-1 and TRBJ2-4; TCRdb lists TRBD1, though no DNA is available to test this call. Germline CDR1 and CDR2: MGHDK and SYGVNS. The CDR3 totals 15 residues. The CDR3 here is CASSDTGTAKNIQYF.

The CDR3 sequence: CASSPGTEETQYF. The chain has TRBV5-1 and TRBJ2-5; the D gene TCRdb calls, TRBD1, cannot be checked with no DNA. Germline CDR1 is SGHRS and CDR2 is YFSETQ. This CDR3 has 13 residues.

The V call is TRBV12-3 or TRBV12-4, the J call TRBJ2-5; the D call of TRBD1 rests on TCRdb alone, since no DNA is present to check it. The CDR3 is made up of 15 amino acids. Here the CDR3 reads CASSHRGAREETQYF.

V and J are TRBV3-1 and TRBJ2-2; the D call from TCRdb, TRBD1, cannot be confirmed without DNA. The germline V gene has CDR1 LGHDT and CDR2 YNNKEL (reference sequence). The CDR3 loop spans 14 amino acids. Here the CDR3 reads CASMDRATTGELFF.

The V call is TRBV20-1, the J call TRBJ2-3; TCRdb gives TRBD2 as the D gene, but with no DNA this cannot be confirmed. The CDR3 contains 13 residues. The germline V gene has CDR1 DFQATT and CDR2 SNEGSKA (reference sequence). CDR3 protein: CSAWEVRTDTQYF.

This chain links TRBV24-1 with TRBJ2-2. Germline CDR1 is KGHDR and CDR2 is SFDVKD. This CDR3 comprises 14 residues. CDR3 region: CATSGAGNTGELFF.

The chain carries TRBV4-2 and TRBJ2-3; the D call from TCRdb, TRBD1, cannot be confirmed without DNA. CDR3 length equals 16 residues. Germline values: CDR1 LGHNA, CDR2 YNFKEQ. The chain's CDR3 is CASSSGQGAKTDTQYF.

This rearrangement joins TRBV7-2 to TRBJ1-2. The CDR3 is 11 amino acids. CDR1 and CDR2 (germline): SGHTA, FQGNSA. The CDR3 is CASSLRFGYTF.

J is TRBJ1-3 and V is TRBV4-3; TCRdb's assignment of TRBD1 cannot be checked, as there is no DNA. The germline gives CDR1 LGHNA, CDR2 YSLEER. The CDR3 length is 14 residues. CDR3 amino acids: CASSPTTDRNTIYF.

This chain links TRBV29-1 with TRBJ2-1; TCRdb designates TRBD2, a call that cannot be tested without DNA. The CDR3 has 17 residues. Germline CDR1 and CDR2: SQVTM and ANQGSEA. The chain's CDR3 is CSVEGWGAVLSYNEQFF.

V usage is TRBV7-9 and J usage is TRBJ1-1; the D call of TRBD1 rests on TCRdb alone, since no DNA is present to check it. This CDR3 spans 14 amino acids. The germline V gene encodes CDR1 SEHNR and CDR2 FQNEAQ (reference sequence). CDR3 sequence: CASSPGQSDTEAFF.

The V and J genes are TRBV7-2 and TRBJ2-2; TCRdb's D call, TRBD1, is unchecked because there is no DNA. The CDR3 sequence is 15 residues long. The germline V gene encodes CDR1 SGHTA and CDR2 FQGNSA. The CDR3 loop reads CASRFQGANTGELFF.

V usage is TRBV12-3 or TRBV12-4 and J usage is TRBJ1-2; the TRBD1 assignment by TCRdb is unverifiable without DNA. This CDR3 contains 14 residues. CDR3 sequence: CASSLGQKGDGYTF.

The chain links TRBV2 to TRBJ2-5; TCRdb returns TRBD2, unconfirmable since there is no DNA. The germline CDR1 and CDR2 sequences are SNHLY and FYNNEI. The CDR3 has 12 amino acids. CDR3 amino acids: CASGGSRVTQYF.

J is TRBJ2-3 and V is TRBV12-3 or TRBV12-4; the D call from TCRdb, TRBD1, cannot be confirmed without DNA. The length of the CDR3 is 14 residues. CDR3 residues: CASTRQRGTDTQYF.